The next 27 T cell receptor beta chains were all read from a single sample in a study of blood T cell repertoires in COVID-19. Produced via immunoSEQ multiplex PCR; TCRdb's table is partial and in-frame only. The repertoire has approximately 290,000 clones, 90% to 95% of them found once; the top ten carry 2.2%. What was sequenced was peripheral blood. These TCRs come from a woman in her twenties or thirties with COVID-19, enrolled during active disease.

J is TRBJ1-2 and V is TRBV9; 7 bases line up with TRBD1. The CDR3 has 16 amino acids. Trimming at V came to 6 bases and at J to 2 bases, leaving 13 bases not matched to a gene. The V gene's germline CDR1 is SGDLS and CDR2 YYNGEE. The CDR3 DNA is TGTGCCAGCATTAGACTGGGGGACAGCCTCAACTATGGCTACACCTTC. Amino acids: CASIRLGDSLNYGYTF.

The chain carries TRBV6-5 and TRBJ2-1; 8 bases are shared with TRBD2. The CDR3 has 15 residues. Germline V lookup: CDR1 MNHEY, CDR2 SVGAGI. V was clipped by 4 bases and J by 2 bases; unmatched bases: 4. DNA of the CDR3: TGTGCCAGCAGTTCGGTAGCGGGACCCTACAATGAGCAGTTCTTC. Translated, it gives CASSSVAGPYNEQFF.

This clone is a singleton in its sample. The rearrangement joins TRBV30 to TRBJ2-5; 10 bases map to TRBD1. Germline CDR1 and CDR2: GTSNPN and SVGIG (reference sequence). The CDR3 length is 13 residues. Trimming removed 3 bases from V and 5 bases from J; junction bases left unmatched: 3. The CDR3 bases are TGTGCCTGGAGGAGACAGGGGGCCGAGACCCAGTACTTC. Protein product: CAWRRQGAETQYF.

V is TRBV6-2 or TRBV6-3 and J is TRBJ1-1, with 7 bases fitting TRBD1. Germline V gives CDR1 MNHEY, CDR2 SVGEGT. The CDR3 has 13 residues. V was clipped by 4 bases and J by 7 bases; unmatched bases: 6. The CDR3 protein is CASSSLRTGEAFF. The CDR3 DNA is TGTGCCAGCAGTTCCCTACGGACAGGTGAAGCTTTCTTT.

The chain has TRBV7-2 and TRBJ2-4; TRBD2 aligns across 10 bases. V shed 1 base, J shed 0 bases, and the junction held 3 bases outside the gene matches. The germline CDR1 and CDR2 sequences are SGHTA and FQGNSA. The CDR3 length is 17 residues. CDR3 DNA sequence: TGTGCCAGCAGCTTAGGCGGACTAGCGGTAGCCAAAAACATTCAGTACTTC. This encodes CASSLGGLAVAKNIQYF.

This clone occurred a few times. The V gene is TRBV29-1, the J gene TRBJ1-2; TRBD1 aligns across 9 bases. The length of the CDR3 is 13 residues. Trimming at V came to 7 bases and at J to 6 bases, leaving 9 bases not matched to a gene. Germline V gene sequence: CDR1 SQVTM, CDR2 ANQGSEA. The CDR3 spells CSAFWGQGNGYTF. The CDR3 DNA reads as TGCAGCGCCTTTTGGGGACAGGGAAATGGCTACACCTTC.

The chain carries TRBV19 and TRBJ2-2; a weak D match, TRBD2 (6 bases). V was clipped by 8 bases and J by 1 base, with 11 bases between them. The CDR3 spans 14 residues. Germline assignment: CDR1 LNHDA and CDR2 SQIVND (reference sequence). CDR3 nucleotides: TGTGCCAGTTCAAACGGGGGGAACACCGGGGAGCTGTTTTTT. It yields the protein CASSNGGNTGELFF.

This chain joins TRBV15 and TRBJ2-7; the match to TRBD1 covers 7 bases. CDR3 length equals 15 residues. Germline assignment: CDR1 LNHNV and CDR2 YYDKDF (reference sequence). The V gene end was trimmed by 6 bases and the J gene end by 4 bases; junction bases not matched to a gene: 12. CDR3 residues: CATRGSRGIGYEQYF. The CDR3, as DNA: TGTGCCACCAGAGGAAGCAGGGGGATCGGTTACGAGCAGTACTTC.

The chain has TRBV11-2 and TRBJ2-7; tentative D call: TRBD1 (5 bases). V lost 4 bases and J lost 0, with 10 bases in between. Germline CDR1 reads SGHAT; CDR2 reads FQNNGV. This CDR3 comprises 14 residues. The CDR3, as DNA: TGTGCCAGCAGCTCCGACAGCAACTCCTACGAGCAGTACTTC. Translating gives CASSSDSNSYEQYF.

The rearrangement links TRBV14 to TRBJ1-1; unclear D gene. Trimming took off 3 bases at V and 1 base at J, with 12 bases between the two ends. This CDR3 spans 15 amino acids. The germline CDR1 and CDR2 sequences are SGHDN and FVKESK. In DNA form, the CDR3 reads TGTGCCAGCAGCCAGTCAACCCGGGGGAACACTGAAGCTTTCTTT. This encodes CASSQSTRGNTEAFF.

This clone has more than one count but fewer than ten. The chain employs TRBV6-4 and TRBJ1-5; 11 nucleotides agree with TRBD1. V dropped 6 bases and J dropped 5; count of bases not matched to a gene: 0. Germline V gene sequence: CDR1 MRHNA, CDR2 SNTAGT. The CDR3 loop spans 13 amino acids. The CDR3 DNA sequence: TGTGCCAGCAGGGACAGGGGGCATCAGCCCCAGCATTTT. Translation: CASRDRGHQPQHF.

The chain carries TRBV3-1 (or the pseudogene TRBV3-2) and TRBJ2-3, with D maybe TRBD2 (5 bases). The CDR3 is made up of 15 amino acids. Germline values: CDR1 LGHDT, CDR2 YNNKEL (reference sequence). Trimming took 4 bases from V and 1 from J, leaving 12 bases between them. The CDR3 spells CASSRTSKGTDTQYF. CDR3 bases: TGTGCCAGCAGCCGAACTAGTAAAGGCACAGATACGCAGTATTTT.

This clone was detected only once. The V gene is TRBV21-1, the J gene TRBJ1-5; the D segment call TRBD1 is taken from the table without a DNA check. TRBV21-1 is tagged as a pseudogene. CDR3 length: 16 amino acids. Here the CDR3 reads CASSKARQGWYQPQHF. The CDR3 DNA reads as TGTGCCAGCAGCAAAGCCAGACAGGGTTGGTATCAGCCCCAGCATTTT.

The rearrangement uses TRBV5-1 and TRBJ2-2; perhaps TRBD2 as D (6 bases). The length of the CDR3 is 12 residues. Germline V lookup: CDR1 SGHRS, CDR2 YFSETQ. Trimming cost V 5 bases and J 7 bases, with 9 bases left between them. The CDR3 DNA sequence: TGCGCCAGCAGAAGGGAGGACGGGGAGCTGTTTTTT. Translation gives CASRREDGELFF.

J is TRBJ1-2 and V is TRBV6-1; D may be TRBD1 (5 bases). Per germline, CDR1 MNHNS and CDR2 SASEGT. V lost 1 base to trimming and J lost 6 bases, with 12 bases between them. The CDR3 totals 14 residues. CDR3 loop: CASSEGAGWDGYTF. CDR3 coding DNA: TGTGCCAGCAGTGAAGGGGCAGGGTGGGATGGCTACACCTTC.

CDR3 bases: TGTGCCAGCAGTTGGGGCAGGGGAAACACTGAAGCTTTCTTT. Translation: CASSWGRGNTEAFF. The chain joins TRBV27 to TRBJ1-1; D perhaps matches TRBD1 (6 bases). V lost 4 bases and J 2 bases, leaving 11 bases between the germline ends. This CDR3 region has 14 residues. Germline-derived CDR1 and CDR2 are MNHEY and SMNVEV (reference sequence).

In its sample, this clone was seen a few times. The gene calls are TRBV5-1 and TRBJ2-7; 10 bases fit TRBD2. This CDR3 has 15 amino acids. Per germline, CDR1 SGHRS and CDR2 YFSETQ. V was clipped by 3 bases and J by 3 bases; unmatched bases: 6. This CDR3 reads CASSSGTSAIYEQYF. The CDR3 DNA reads as TGCGCCAGCAGCTCCGGGACTAGCGCAATCTACGAGCAGTACTTC.

This clone was recorded once. The CDR3: CASSRLTSGPYNEQFF. The CDR3 nucleotides are TGTGCCAGCAGCCGCCTCACTAGCGGACCCTACAATGAGCAGTTCTTC. This chain links TRBV2 with TRBJ2-1; 8 bases map to TRBD2. Looked up from germline, CDR1 is SNHLY and CDR2 is FYNNEI. The junction had 9 bases not matched to a gene; V was cut back by 6 bases and J by 2 bases. This CDR3 spans 16 amino acids.

This sequence joins TRBV27 and TRBJ1-1, with D unclear. Germline V gene sequence: CDR1 MNHEY, CDR2 SMNVEV (reference sequence). The CDR3 runs 13 residues. V lost 2 bases to trimming and J lost 4 bases, with 8 bases between them. The CDR3 sequence is CASSLLRGTEAFF. CDR3 DNA sequence: TGTGCCAGCAGTTTACTTCGGGGCACTGAAGCTTTCTTT.

Notes on this clone: Other DNA sequences in this sample translate to the same CDR3. CDR3 DNA sequence: TGTGCCACCAGCAGAGATCGGACCGGGGAGCTGTTTTTT. Translation gives CATSRDRTGELFF. This sequence joins TRBV15 and TRBJ2-2; no definite D call. The germline V gene has CDR1 LNHNV and CDR2 YYDKDF (reference sequence). The CDR3 runs 13 residues. V was clipped by 0 bases and J by 5 bases, with 4 bases between them. The full variable domain, its missing parts supplied by reference TRBV15 and TRBJ2-2, is DAMVIQNPRYQVTQFGKPVTLSCSQTLNHNVMYWYQQKSSQAPKLLFHYYDKDFNNEADTPDNFQSRRPNTSFCFLDIRSPGLGDTAMYLCATSRDRTGELFFGEGSRLTVL.

The chain couples TRBV7-8 to TRBJ1-5, with 8 bases that match TRBD1. The CDR3 is 15 residues long. In germline, CDR1 is SGHVS, CDR2 FQNEAQ. The V segment lost 6 bases and the J segment 2 bases; nucleotides outside the gene matches: 6. CDR3 sequence (DNA): TGTGCCAGCAGTCCCGGACAGGGAGGCAATCAGCCCCAGCATTTT. It translates to CASSPGQGGNQPQHF.

The V and J genes are TRBV19 and TRBJ2-1; tentative D call: TRBD1 (6 bases). The V gene lost 6 bases and the J gene lost 6 bases, with 15 bases spanning the gap. This CDR3 is built from 14 residues. Germline values: CDR1 LNHDA, CDR2 SQIVND (reference sequence). The CDR3 loop reads CASRTNREVNEQFF. The CDR3 nucleotides are TGTGCCAGTAGAACTAACAGGGAAGTCAATGAGCAGTTCTTC.

The chain is built from TRBV3-1 (or the pseudogene TRBV3-2) and TRBJ1-4, with 8 nucleotides matching TRBD1. Germline CDR1 LGHDT, CDR2 YNNKEL (reference sequence). Trimming removed 2 bases from V and 1 base from J; junction bases left unmatched: 3. The CDR3 sequence is 16 residues long. CDR3 in amino acids: CASSQNRGLTNEKLFF. DNA of the CDR3: TGTGCCAGCAGCCAAAACAGGGGGTTAACTAATGAAAAACTGTTTTTT.

The rearrangement joins TRBV3-1 (or the pseudogene TRBV3-2) to TRBJ2-7, with 9 bases fitting TRBD1. Germline values: CDR1 LGHDT, CDR2 YNNKEL (reference sequence). The CDR3 covers 16 residues. Unmatched junction bases numbered 9, after V lost 3 bases and J lost 3 bases. The CDR3 loop reads CASSQHPSGQGYEQYF. In nucleotides, the CDR3 is TGTGCCAGCAGCCAGCATCCTTCGGGACAGGGCTACGAGCAGTACTTC.

V is TRBV11-2 and J is TRBJ1-4, with 10 bases matching TRBD1. The CDR3 has 17 residues. Germline assignment: CDR1 SGHAT and CDR2 FQNNGV. V shed 5 bases, J shed 7 bases, and the junction held 13 bases outside the gene matches. CDR3 nucleotides: TGTGCCAGCAGCCCAACCCCATCCGGGACAGGGGTTGAAAAACTGTTTTTT. Protein: CASSPTPSGTGVEKLFF.

Only one count was recorded for this clone. The gene calls are TRBV11-3 and TRBJ1-1; 8 bases align to TRBD1. This CDR3 is 14 amino acids long. CDR1 SGHNT and CDR2 YENEEA come from the germline V gene. J lost 7 bases, V lost 6 bases, and 10 bases had no gene match. The CDR3 spells CASRPSTGEGEAFF. As DNA, the CDR3 is TGTGCCAGCAGGCCCTCGACAGGGGAAGGTGAAGCTTTCTTT.

The table lists this clone with a count of one. The chain recombines TRBV30 with TRBJ2-5, with D hard to call. This CDR3 has 15 residues. The V end lost 0 bases, the J end lost 5 bases, and 16 bases lay between the germline ends. Germline CDR1 is GTSNPN and CDR2 is SVGIG (reference sequence). In DNA, the CDR3 is TGTGCCTGGAGTGTACTACCCAACCTGTTTGAGACCCAGTACTTC. Amino acids: CAWSVLPNLFETQYF.